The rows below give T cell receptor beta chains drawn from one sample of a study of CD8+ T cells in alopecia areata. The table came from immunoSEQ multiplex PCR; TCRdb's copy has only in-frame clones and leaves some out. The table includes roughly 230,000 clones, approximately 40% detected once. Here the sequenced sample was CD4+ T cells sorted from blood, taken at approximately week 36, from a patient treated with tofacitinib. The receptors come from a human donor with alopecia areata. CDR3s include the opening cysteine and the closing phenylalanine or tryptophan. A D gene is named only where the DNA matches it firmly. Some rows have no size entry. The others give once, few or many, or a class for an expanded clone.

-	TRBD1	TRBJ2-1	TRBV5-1	CASSWPTGDNEQFF	TGCGCCAGCAGCTGGCCCACAGGGGACAATGAGCAGTTCTTC
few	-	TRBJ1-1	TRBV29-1	CSVEPGATEAFF	TGCAGCGTTGAACCAGGGGCCACTGAAGCTTTCTTT
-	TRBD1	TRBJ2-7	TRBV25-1	CASSEFGTATYEQYF	TGTGCCAGCAGTGAATTCGGGACAGCTACCTACGAGCAGTACTTC
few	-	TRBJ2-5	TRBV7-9	CASSPPLSGLGKTQYF	TGTGCCAGCAGTCCCCCGTTATCTGGGCTAGGGAAGACCCAGTACTTC
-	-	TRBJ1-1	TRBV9	CASSPRGNGLDAEAFF	TGTGCCAGCAGCCCCCGAGGAAACGGCCTGGATGCTGAAGCTTTCTTT
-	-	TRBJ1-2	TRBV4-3	CASSQEGQKIYGYTF	TGCGCCAGCAGCCAAGAAGGCCAGAAGATCTATGGCTACACCTTC
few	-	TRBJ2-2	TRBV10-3	CAISEWTGELFF	TGTGCCATCAGTGAGTGGACAGGGGAGCTGTTTTTT
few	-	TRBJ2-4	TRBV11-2	CASSPMPRGSIQYF	TGTGCCAGCAGCCCCATGCCGAGGGGGAGCATTCAGTACTTC
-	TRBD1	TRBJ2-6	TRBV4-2	CASSPGTGRGAGANVLTF	TGTGCCAGCAGCCCAGGGACAGGGCGGGGCGCTGGGGCCAACGTCCTGACTTTC
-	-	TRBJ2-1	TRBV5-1	CASSFSRHEQFF	TGCGCCAGCAGCTTTTCCCGACATGAGCAGTTCTTC
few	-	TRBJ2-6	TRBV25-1	CASGGLGANVLTF	TGTGCCAGCGGGGGACTCGGGGCCAACGTCCTGACTTTC
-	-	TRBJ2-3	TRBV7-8	CASSLEGIPTDTQYF	TGTGCCAGCAGCTTAGAGGGGATTCCCACAGATACGCAGTATTTT
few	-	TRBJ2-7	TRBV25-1	CASSWPGSSYEQYF	TGTGCCAGCAGTTGGCCAGGGAGCTCCTACGAGCAGTACTTC
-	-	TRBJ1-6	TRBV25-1	CASRGPQGSPLHF	TGTGCCAGCAGAGGGCCCCAAGGATCACCCCTCCACTTT
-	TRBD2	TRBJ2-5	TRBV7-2	CASSSYGTIQETQYF	TGTGCCAGCAGCTCATACGGGACTATACAAGAGACCCAGTACTTC
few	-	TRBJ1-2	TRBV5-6	CASSLTTGGYTF	TGTGCCAGCAGCTTGACGACAGGCGGCTACACCTTC